The 11 T cell receptor beta chains below all came from one sample that was sequenced in a study of blood T cell repertoires in COVID-19. This table comes from immunoSEQ multiplex PCR, and its TCRdb copy is limited to in-frame clones, with some not included. The sample carries about 250,000 clones, 65% to 90% recorded once. Specimen: peripheral blood. The receptor set was obtained from a man aged 50 to 59 with active or convalescent COVID-19.

This chain connects TRBV12-3 or TRBV12-4 to TRBJ2-2, with a weak D call TRBD1 (6 bases). The CDR3 covers 11 residues. V lost 8 bases to trimming and J lost 13 bases, with 14 bases between them. The CDR3 bases are TGTGCCAGCGGGTACAGGGCCGGGCTGTTTTTT. Encoded protein: CASGYRAGLFF.

As to this clone: Other DNA sequences within the sample encode an identical CDR3. This chain uses TRBV2 with TRBJ2-7, with a tentative D call TRBD2 (6 bases). V gave up 2 bases and J gave up 1 base, with 12 bases separating them. The CDR3 totals 15 residues. From germline, CDR1 is SNHLY and CDR2 FYNNEI. CDR3 sequence (DNA): TGTGCCAGCAGTGAAAGGGGCGGGATATCCTACGAGCAGTACTTC. Amino acids: CASSERGGISYEQYF.

The chain employs TRBV4-2 and TRBJ1-5; D uncertain. This CDR3 has 14 amino acids. Germline CDR1 is LGHNA and CDR2 is YNFKEQ. The V gene lost 6 bases and the J gene lost 0 bases, with 9 bases spanning the gap. The CDR3 sequence: CASSPTLSNQPQHF. The CDR3 nucleotides read TGTGCCAGCAGTCCGACACTTAGCAATCAGCCCCAGCATTTT.

The genes are TRBV30 and TRBJ1-6; no clear D. The CDR3 has 12 amino acids. The V gene lost 0 bases and the J gene lost 9 bases, with 6 bases spanning the gap. Germline CDR1 reads GTSNPN; CDR2 reads SVGIG (reference sequence). The CDR3 spells CAWSVGSSPLHF. The CDR3 bases are TGTGCCTGGAGTGTGGGCAGTTCACCCCTCCACTTT.

The chain combines TRBV11-2 with TRBJ2-1; the D is unclear. The V and J ends lost 2 bases and 10 bases respectively, with 9 bases between them. CDR3 length: 12 amino acids. CDR1 and CDR2 (germline): SGHAT, FQNNGV. The CDR3 loop is CASSLFSREQFF. The CDR3 DNA reads TGTGCCAGCAGCTTATTCTCCCGGGAGCAGTTCTTC. Filled out from reference TRBV11-2 and TRBJ2-1, the complete variable domain reads EAGVAQSPRYKIIEKRQSVAFWCNPISGHATLYWYQQILGQGPKLLIQFQNNGVVDDSQLPKDRFSAERLKGVDSTLKIQPAKLEDSAVYLCASSLFSREQFFGPGTRLTVL.

The V call is TRBV5-1, the J call TRBJ2-3; D perhaps matches TRBD1 (6 bases). There are 15 residues in the CDR3. CDR1 is SGHRS, CDR2 YFSETQ, per germline. Deletions cut 1 base from V and 1 base from J, with 10 bases between. For the CDR3, the DNA is TGCGCCAGCAGCTTGTCCAGGGGTGGCACAGATACGCAGTATTTT. The encoded protein is CASSLSRGGTDTQYF. The variable domain in full, with the rest retrieved from reference TRBV5-1 and TRBJ2-3, is KAGVTQTPRYLIKTRGQQVTLSCSPISGHRSVSWYQQTPGQGLQFLFEYFSETQRNKGNFPGRFSGRQFSNSRSEMNVSTLELGDSALYLCASSLSRGGTDTQYFGPGTRLTVL.

V and J are TRBV6-6 and TRBJ2-1, with D tentatively TRBD2 (6 bases). Germline lookup yields CDR1 MNHNY and CDR2 SVGAGI (reference sequence). The length of the CDR3 is 16 residues. Trimming removed 6 bases from V and 7 bases from J, with 22 bases in between. CDR3 residues: CASSWTLASGRNEQFF. The CDR3, as DNA: TGTGCCAGCAGCTGGACTCTAGCGTCTGGAAGGAATGAGCAGTTCTTC.

The J gene is TRBJ2-7, the V gene TRBV6-5; 7 positions agree with TRBD1. From germline, CDR1 is MNHEY and CDR2 SVGAGI. The CDR3 has 15 amino acids. V trimming: 6 bases; J trimming: 6 bases; junction bases outside the gene matches: 14. In DNA, the CDR3 is TGTGCCAGCAGCCTCGAGGGACAGCCTAAAGCCGAGCAGTACTTC. Translation: CASSLEGQPKAEQYF.

This chain joins TRBV28 and TRBJ1-3, with D maybe TRBD1 (6 bases). The CDR3 has 14 residues. CDR1 is MDHEN, CDR2 SYDVKM, per germline. The V end lost 6 bases, the J end lost 0 bases, and 9 bases lay between the germline ends. CDR3 protein: CASRGQNSGNTIYF. The DNA for the CDR3 is TGTGCCAGCAGGGGACAAAACTCTGGAAACACCATATATTTT. Full variable domain (rest looked up from reference TRBV28 and TRBJ1-3): DVKVTQSSRYLVKRTGEKVFLECVQDMDHENMFWYRQDPGLGLRLIYFSYDVKMKEKGDIPEGYSVSREKKERFSLILESASTNQTSMYLCASRGQNSGNTIYFGEGSWLTVV.

The chain uses TRBV7-2 and TRBJ2-1, with 8 bases that match TRBD2. Germline CDR1 SGHTA, CDR2 FQGNSA. Germline trimming cut 5 bases from V and 3 bases from J; bases unmatched to any gene: 9. CDR3 size: 16 residues. CDR3 in amino acids: CASSPETSGYYNEQFF. As DNA, the CDR3 is TGTGCCAGCAGCCCGGAAACTAGCGGCTACTACAATGAGCAGTTCTTC.

The chain combines TRBV5-7 with TRBJ2-7; D is unclear. TRBV5-7 is an ORF for which the function is uncertain. This CDR3 has 14 residues. Trimming cost V 4 bases and J 3 bases, with 14 bases left between them. CDR3 amino acids: CASSPGEVLYEQYF. The DNA for the CDR3 is TGTGCCAGCAGCCCCGGTGAAGTCCTCTACGAGCAGTACTTC.